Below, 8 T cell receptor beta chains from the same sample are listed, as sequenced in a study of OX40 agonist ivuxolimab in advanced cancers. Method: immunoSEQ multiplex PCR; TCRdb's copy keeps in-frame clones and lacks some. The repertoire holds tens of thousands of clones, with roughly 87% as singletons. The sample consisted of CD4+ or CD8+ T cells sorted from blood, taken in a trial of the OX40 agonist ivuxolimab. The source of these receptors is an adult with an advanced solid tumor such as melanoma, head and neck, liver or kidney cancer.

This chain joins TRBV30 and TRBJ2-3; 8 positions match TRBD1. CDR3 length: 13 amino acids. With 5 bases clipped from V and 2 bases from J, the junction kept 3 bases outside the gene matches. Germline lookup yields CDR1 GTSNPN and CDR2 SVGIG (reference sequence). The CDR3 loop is CAWRTGLTDTQYF. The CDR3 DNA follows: TGTGCCTGGCGGACAGGGCTCACAGATACGCAGTATTTT.

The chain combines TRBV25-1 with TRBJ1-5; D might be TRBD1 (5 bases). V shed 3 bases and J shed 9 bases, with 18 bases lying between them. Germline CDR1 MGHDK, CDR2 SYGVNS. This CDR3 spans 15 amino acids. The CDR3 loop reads CASSDHGTVGWPQHF. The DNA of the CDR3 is TGTGCCAGCAGTGACCACGGGACTGTGGGCTGGCCCCAGCATTTT.

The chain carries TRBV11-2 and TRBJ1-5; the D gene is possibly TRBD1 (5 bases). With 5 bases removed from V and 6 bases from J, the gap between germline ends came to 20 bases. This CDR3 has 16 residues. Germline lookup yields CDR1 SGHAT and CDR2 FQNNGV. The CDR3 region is CASSPGRRGGGQPQHF. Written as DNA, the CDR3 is TGTGCCAGCAGCCCGGGACGGAGAGGTGGTGGTCAGCCCCAGCATTTT.

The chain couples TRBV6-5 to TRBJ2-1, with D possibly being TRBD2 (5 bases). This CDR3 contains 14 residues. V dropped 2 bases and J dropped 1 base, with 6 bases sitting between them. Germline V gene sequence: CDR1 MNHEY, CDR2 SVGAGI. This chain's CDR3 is CASSYSGSYNEQFF. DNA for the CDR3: TGTGCCAGCAGTTACAGCGGTTCCTACAATGAGCAGTTCTTC.

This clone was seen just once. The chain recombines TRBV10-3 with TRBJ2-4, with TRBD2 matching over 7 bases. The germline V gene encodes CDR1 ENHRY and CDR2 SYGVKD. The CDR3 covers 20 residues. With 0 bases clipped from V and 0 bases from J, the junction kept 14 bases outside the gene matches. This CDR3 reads CAISESKTGGLSLAKNIQYF. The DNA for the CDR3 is TGTGCCATCAGTGAGTCCAAGACCGGGGGGTTATCACTAGCCAAAAACATTCAGTACTTC.

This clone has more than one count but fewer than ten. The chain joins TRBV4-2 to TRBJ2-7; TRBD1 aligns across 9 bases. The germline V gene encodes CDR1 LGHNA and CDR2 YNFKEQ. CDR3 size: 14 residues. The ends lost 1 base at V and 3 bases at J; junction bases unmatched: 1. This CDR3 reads CASSQGDRDYEQYF. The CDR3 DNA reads TGTGCCAGCAGCCAAGGGGACAGGGACTACGAGCAGTACTTC.

The chain's CDR3 is CAIRPTSAGNTIYF. The CDR3 DNA reads as TGTGCCATCCGGCCGACTAGCGCGGGAAACACCATATATTTT. The chain carries TRBV10-3 and TRBJ1-3; D is unclear. CDR1 ENHRY and CDR2 SYGVKD come from the germline V gene. The germline V and J ends were trimmed by 8 bases and 4 bases, with 15 bases remaining between them. CDR3 length: 14 amino acids.

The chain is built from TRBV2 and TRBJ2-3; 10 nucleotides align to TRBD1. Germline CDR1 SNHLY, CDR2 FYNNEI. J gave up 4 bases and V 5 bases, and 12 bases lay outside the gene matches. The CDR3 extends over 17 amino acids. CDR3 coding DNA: TGTGCCAGCAGTCCTATCCTGGGACAGGGGCGGGCAGATACGCAGTATTTT. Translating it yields CASSPILGQGRADTQYF.